This TCR beta chain came from a study of OX40 agonist ivuxolimab in advanced cancers. About the study: A male proportion of under 90% was recorded, with mean age 60 years and range 23 to 79.

In regard to this clone: What it recognizes is unknown.

The timepoints at which blood was sampled were baseline, cycle 4 day 1, and cycle 7 day 1. TCRdb keeps only in-frame clones here, not all; method: immunoSEQ multiplex PCR. Of approximately 58,000 clones listed, roughly 88% are singletons. CDR1 is SGHAT, CDR2 FQNNGV, per germline. The V and J ends lost 3 bases and 3 bases respectively, with 14 bases between them. CDR3 length equals 15 residues. Study outcomes and limitations: By week 6 at 0.1 to 3.0 mg/kg, blood CD4+ and CD8+ T cells had expanded clonally.

Sequenced here: CD4+ or CD8+ T cells sorted from blood, sampled in a trial of the OX40 agonist ivuxolimab. The receptor comes from an adult with an advanced solid tumor such as melanoma, head and neck, liver or kidney cancer. The rearrangement joins TRBV11-2 to TRBJ1-1, with D maybe TRBD1 (5 bases). Here the CDR3 reads CASSLSRDLYTEAFF. CDR3 DNA sequence: TGTGCCAGCAGCTTGAGTAGGGACCTTTACACTGAAGCTTTCTTT. The full variable domain, completed using reference TRBV11-2 and TRBJ1-1, is EAGVAQSPRYKIIEKRQSVAFWCNPISGHATLYWYQQILGQGPKLLIQFQNNGVVDDSQLPKDRFSAERLKGVDSTLKIQPAKLEDSAVYLCASSLSRDLYTEAFFGQGTRLTVV.